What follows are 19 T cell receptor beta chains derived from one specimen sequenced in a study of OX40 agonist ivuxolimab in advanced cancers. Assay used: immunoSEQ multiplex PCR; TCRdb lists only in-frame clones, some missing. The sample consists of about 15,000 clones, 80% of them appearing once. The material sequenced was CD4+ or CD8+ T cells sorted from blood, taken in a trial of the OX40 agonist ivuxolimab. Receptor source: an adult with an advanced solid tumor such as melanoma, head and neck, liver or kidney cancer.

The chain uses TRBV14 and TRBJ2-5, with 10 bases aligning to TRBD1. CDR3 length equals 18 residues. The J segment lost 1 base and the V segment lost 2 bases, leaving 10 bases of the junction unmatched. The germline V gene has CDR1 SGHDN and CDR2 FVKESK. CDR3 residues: CASSQMAAGQGFQETQYF. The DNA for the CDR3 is TGTGCCAGCAGCCAAATGGCTGCGGGACAGGGGTTCCAAGAGACCCAGTACTTC.

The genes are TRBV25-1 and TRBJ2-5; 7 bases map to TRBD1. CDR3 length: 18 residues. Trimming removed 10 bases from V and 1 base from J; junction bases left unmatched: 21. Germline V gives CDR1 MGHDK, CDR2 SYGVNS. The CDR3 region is CATTGAEATTDAQETQYF. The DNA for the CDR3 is TGTGCCACCACAGGGGCCGAAGCGACTACGGACGCCCAAGAGACCCAGTACTTC.

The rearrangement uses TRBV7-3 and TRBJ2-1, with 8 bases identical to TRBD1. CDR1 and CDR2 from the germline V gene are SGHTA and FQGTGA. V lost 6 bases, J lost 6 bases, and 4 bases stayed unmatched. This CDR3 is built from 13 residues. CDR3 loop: CASRSQGGNEQFF. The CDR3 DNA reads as TGTGCCAGCAGATCACAGGGGGGCAATGAGCAGTTCTTC. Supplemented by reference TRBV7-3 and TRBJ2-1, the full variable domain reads GAGVSQTPSNKVTEKGKYVELRCDPISGHTALYWYRQSLGQGPEFLIYFQGTGAADDSGLPNDRFFAVRPEGSVSTLKIQRTERGDSAVYLCASRSQGGNEQFFGPGTRLTVL.

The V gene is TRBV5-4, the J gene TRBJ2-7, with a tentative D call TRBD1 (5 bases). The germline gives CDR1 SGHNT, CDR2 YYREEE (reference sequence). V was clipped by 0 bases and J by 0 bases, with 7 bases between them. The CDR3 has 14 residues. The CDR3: CASSLGQSSYEQYF. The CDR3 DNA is TGTGCCAGCAGCTTGGGACAGAGCTCCTACGAGCAGTACTTC.

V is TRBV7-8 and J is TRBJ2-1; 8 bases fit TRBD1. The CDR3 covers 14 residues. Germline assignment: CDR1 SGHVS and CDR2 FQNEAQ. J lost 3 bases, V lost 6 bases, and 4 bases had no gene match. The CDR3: CASSEQGDYNEQFF. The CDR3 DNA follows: TGTGCCAGCAGTGAACAGGGGGACTACAATGAGCAGTTCTTC.

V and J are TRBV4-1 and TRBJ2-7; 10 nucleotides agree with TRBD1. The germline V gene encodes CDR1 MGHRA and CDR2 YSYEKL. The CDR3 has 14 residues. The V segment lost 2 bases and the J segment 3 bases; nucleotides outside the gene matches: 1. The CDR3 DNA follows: TGCGCCAGCAGCCAACGGGACAGGGGCTACGAGCAGTACTTC. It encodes CASSQRDRGYEQYF.

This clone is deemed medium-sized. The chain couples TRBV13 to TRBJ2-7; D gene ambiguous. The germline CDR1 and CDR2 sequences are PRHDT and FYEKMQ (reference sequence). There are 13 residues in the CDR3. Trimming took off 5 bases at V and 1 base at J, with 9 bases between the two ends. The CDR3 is CASSAMRSYEQYF. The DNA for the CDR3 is TGTGCCAGCAGCGCAATGCGTTCCTACGAGCAGTACTTC.

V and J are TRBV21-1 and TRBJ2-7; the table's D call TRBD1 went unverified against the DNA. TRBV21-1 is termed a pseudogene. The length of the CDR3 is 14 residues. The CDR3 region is CASSPTGVQREQYF. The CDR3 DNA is TGTGCCAGCAGCCCCACAGGGGTACAACGCGAGCAGTACTTC.

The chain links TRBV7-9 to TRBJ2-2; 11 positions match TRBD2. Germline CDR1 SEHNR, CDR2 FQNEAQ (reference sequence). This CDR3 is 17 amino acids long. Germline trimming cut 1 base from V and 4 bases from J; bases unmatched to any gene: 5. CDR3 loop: CASSLVPSGRPTGELFF. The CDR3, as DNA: TGTGCCAGCAGCTTAGTTCCTAGCGGGAGGCCCACCGGGGAGCTGTTTTTT.

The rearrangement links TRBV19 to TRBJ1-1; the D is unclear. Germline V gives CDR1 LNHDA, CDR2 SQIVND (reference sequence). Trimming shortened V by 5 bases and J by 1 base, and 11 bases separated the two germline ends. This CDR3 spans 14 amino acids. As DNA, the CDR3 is TGTGCCAGTAGTCAGATGGACGGGAACACTGAAGCTTTCTTT. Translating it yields CASSQMDGNTEAFF.

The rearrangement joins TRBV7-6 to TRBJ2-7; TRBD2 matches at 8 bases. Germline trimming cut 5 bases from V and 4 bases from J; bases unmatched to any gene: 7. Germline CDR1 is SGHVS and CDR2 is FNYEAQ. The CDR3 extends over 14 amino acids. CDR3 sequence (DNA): TGTGCCAGCAGCCCACGGGGGGGCAGATACGAGCAGTACTTC. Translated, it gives CASSPRGGRYEQYF.

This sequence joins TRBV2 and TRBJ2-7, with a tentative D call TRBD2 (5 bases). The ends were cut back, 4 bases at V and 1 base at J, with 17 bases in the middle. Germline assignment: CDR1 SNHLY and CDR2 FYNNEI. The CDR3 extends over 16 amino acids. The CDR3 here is CASSVQPGVESYEQYF. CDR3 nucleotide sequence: TGTGCCAGCAGTGTCCAGCCCGGGGTCGAGTCCTACGAGCAGTACTTC.

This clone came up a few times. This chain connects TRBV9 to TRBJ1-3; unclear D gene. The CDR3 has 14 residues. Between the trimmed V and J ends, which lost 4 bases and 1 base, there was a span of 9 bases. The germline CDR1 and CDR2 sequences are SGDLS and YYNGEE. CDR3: CASSLLGSGNTIYF. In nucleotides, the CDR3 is TGTGCCAGCAGCCTTCTTGGGTCTGGAAACACCATATATTTT. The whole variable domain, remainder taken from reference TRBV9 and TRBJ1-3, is DSGVTQTPKHLITATGQRVTLRCSPRSGDLSVYWYQQSLDQGLQFLIQYYNGEERAKGNILERFSAQQFPDLHSELNLSSLELGDSALYFCASSLLGSGNTIYFGEGSWLTVV.

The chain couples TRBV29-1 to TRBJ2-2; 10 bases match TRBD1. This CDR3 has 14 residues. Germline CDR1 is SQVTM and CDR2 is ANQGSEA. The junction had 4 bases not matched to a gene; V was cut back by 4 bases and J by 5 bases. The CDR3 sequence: CSVVGQGVTGELFF. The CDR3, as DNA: TGCAGCGTTGTAGGACAGGGGGTGACCGGGGAGCTGTTTTTT.

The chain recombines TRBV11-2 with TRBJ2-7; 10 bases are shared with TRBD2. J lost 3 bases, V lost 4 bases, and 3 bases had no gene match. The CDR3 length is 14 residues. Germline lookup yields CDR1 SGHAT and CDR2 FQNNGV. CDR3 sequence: CASSSGLAVYEQYF. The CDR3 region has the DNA TGTGCCAGCAGCTCCGGACTAGCGGTCTACGAGCAGTACTTC.

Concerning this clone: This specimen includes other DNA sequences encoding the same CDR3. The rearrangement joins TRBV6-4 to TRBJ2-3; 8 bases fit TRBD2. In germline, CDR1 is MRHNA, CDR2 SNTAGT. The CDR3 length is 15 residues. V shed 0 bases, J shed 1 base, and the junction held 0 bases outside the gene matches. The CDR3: CASSDSSGGTDTQYF. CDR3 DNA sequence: TGTGCCAGCAGTGACTCTAGCGGGGGCACAGATACGCAGTATTTT.

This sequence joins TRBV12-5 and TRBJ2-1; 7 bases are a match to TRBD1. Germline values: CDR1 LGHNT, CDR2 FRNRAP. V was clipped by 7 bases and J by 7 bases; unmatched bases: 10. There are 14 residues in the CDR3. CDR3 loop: CASERGTVRNEQFF. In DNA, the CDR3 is TGTGCTAGTGAAAGGGGGACAGTCAGGAATGAGCAGTTCTTC.

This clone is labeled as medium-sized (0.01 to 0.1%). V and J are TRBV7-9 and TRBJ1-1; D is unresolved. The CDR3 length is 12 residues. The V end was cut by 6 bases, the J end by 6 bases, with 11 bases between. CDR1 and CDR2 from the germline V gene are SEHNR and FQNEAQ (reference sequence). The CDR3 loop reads CASSSGGAEAFF. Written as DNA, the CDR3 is TGTGCCAGCAGTAGCGGTGGGGCTGAAGCTTTCTTT.

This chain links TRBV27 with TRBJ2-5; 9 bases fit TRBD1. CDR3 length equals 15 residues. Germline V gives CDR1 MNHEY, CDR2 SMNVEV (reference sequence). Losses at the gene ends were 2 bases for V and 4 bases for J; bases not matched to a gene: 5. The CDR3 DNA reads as TGTGCCAGCAGTTTAGAACAGGGGGCACCAGAGACCCAGTACTTC. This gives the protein CASSLEQGAPETQYF.